There are many counts of the clone carrying this T cell receptor beta chain. Its matching antigen is unknown. This record belongs to a study of human T cells and chemical hapten exposure. This CDR3 is 15 amino acids long. Trimming at V came to 0 bases and at J to 9 bases, leaving 7 bases not matched to a gene. Germline-derived CDR1 and CDR2 are SGDLS and YYNGEE. Using its own MiXCR run on the RACE reads, TCRdb lists one record per CDR3 protein. The sample contains approximately 340,000 distinct CDR3 sequences, 5.5% to 8% of which appear only once. Time point given: patch test 1, 2 weeks after DPC sensitization. The sample's treatment: therapeutic diphenylcyclopropenone sensitization with weekly scalp DPC. Every donor had alopecia and was 18 to 70 years old; all were suitable for DPC. Points from the study as a whole: With DPC sensitization, TCRs exceeding 1 in 1000 frequency showed no change.

The starting material was whole blood, obtained in connection with sensitization to the hapten diphenylcyclopropenone (DPC). The chain carries TRBV9 and TRBJ2-1, with 9 bases identical to TRBD1. The TCR sequence derives from a woman aged 18-29 years with alopecia areata. Some clones in this sample may be carry-over from other donors' samples. This CDR3 is CASSVDPTGGSEQFF. The CDR3 DNA sequence: TGTGCCAGCAGCGTAGACCCTACAGGGGGCAGTGAGCAGTTCTTC. The full variable domain, in which reference TRBV9 and TRBJ2-1 provide the parts outside the CDR3, is DSGVTQTPKHLITATGQRVTLRCSPRSGDLSVYWYQQSLDQGLQFLIQYYNGEERAKGNILERFSAQQFPDLHSELNLSSLELGDSALYFCASSVDPTGGSEQFFGPGTRLTVL.